These 27 T cell receptor beta chains were all obtained from the same sample, sequenced in a study of T cells in Graves' hyperthyroidism and ophthalmopathy. Regions amplified from RNA transcripts were the TCR beta CDR3 regions. HTBI primers were used for first-round RT-PCR of the TCR CDR3. MiXCR was run by TCRdb on the multiplex PCR reads, yielding one entry per CDR3 protein. The sample gives 540,000 or so distinct CDR3 sequences, approximately 14% of which show up once; 7.3% is in the top ten. The sequencing input was blood. The receptors stem from a woman in her 30s with Graves' hyperthyroidism.

V gene TRBV19 combines with J gene TRBJ1-2; D is uncertain. CDR3 length: 12 residues. Germline CDR1 is LNHDA and CDR2 is SQIVND (reference sequence). V lost 7 bases to trimming and J lost 4 bases, with 10 bases between them. CDR3 region: CASISASYGYTF. The CDR3 coding sequence is TGTGCCAGTATTTCAGCGAGCTATGGCTACACCTTC.

The chain couples TRBV5-1 to TRBJ2-5; D is undetermined. V gave up 0 bases and J gave up 9 bases, with 9 bases separating them. Germline CDR1 reads SGHRS; CDR2 reads YFSETQ. The CDR3 sequence is 12 residues long. The CDR3, as DNA: TGCGCCAGCAGCTTGGACGGCTACGCCCAGTACTTC. Its translation is CASSLDGYAQYF.

This clonotype occurred a few times. The V gene is TRBV7-9, the J gene TRBJ2-7, with D perhaps given as TRBD1 or TRBD2 (5 bases each). Germline V gene lookup returns CDR1 SEHNR and CDR2 FQNEAQ (reference sequence). There are 15 residues in the CDR3. V shed 4 bases and J shed 3 bases, with 16 bases lying between them. CDR3: CASSSSGPKNYEQYF. CDR3 in DNA: TGTGCCAGCAGCTCCTCGGGGCCTAAGAACTACGAGCAGTACTTC.

A single count supports this clonotype. The chain combines TRBV5-1 with TRBJ2-7; 13 nucleotides align to TRBD2. The CDR3 covers 16 residues. Looked up from germline, CDR1 is SGHRS and CDR2 is YFSETQ. V gave up 0 bases and J gave up 4 bases; unmatched junction bases: 4. CDR3 DNA: TGCGCCAGCAGCTTGGGGACTAGCGGGGGAATTTACGAGCAGTACTTC. Its translation is CASSLGTSGGIYEQYF. Combining the CDR3 with reference TRBV5-1 and TRBJ2-7 gives the whole variable domain KAGVTQTPRYLIKTRGQQVTLSCSPISGHRSVSWYQQTPGQGLQFLFEYFSETQRNKGNFPGRFSGRQFSNSRSEMNVSTLELGDSALYLCASSLGTSGGIYEQYFGPGTRLTVT.

The V and J genes are TRBV4-2 and TRBJ2-1, with 7 bases fitting TRBD1. The CDR3 covers 15 residues. The germline V gene encodes CDR1 LGHNA and CDR2 YNFKEQ. The trim removed 3 bases at V and 5 bases at J, leaving 7 bases unmatched. CDR3 sequence reads: CASSQAVTGNNEQFF. The CDR3 region has the DNA TGTGCCAGCAGCCAGGCCGTGACAGGGAACAATGAGCAGTTCTTC.

The CDR3 DNA follows: TGTGCCAGACCCGACTGTTGCACAGATACGCAGTATTTT. Protein sequence: CARPDCCTDTQYF. The V call is TRBV27, the J call TRBJ2-3; unclear D gene. The germline V and J ends were trimmed by 9 bases and 1 base, with 11 bases remaining between them. CDR1 MNHEY and CDR2 SMNVEV come from the germline V gene (reference sequence). CDR3 size: 13 residues.

This clonotype has a count of ten or more. The V call is TRBV30, the J call TRBJ2-7; a possible D gene is TRBD2 (6 bases). The CDR3 consists of 14 residues. V was shortened by 0 bases and J by 3 bases, with 12 bases between the two germline ends. Per germline, CDR1 GTSNPN and CDR2 SVGIG (reference sequence). The CDR3 nucleotides are TGTGCCTGGAGTGTTGTTAGCGGATACTACGAGCAGTACTTC. Protein sequence: CAWSVVSGYYEQYF.

The chain carries TRBV20-1 and TRBJ2-3; TRBD2 matches at 11 bases. V dropped 6 bases and J dropped 5; count of bases not matched to a gene: 13. The germline V gene has CDR1 DFQATT and CDR2 SNEGSKA (reference sequence). The CDR3 loop spans 16 amino acids. The CDR3 region has the DNA TGCAGTGCCGAAGTCACTAGCGGGAGAGTTGGAGATACGCAGTATTTT. It yields the protein CSAEVTSGRVGDTQYF.

This clonotype has a handful of counts. The chain recombines TRBV5-1 with TRBJ2-5, with 7 bases that match TRBD1. The CDR3 has 14 amino acids. CDR1 is SGHRS, CDR2 YFSETQ, per germline. With V trimmed by 2 bases and J by 2 bases, 3 bases remained unmatched. CDR3 in DNA: TGCGCCAGCAGCTTACAGACAGGGCAAGAGACCCAGTACTTC. Translating it yields CASSLQTGQETQYF.

This clonotype was recorded a few times. This chain links TRBV27 with TRBJ1-4, with 7 bases lining up with TRBD1. Germline V lookup: CDR1 MNHEY, CDR2 SMNVEV (reference sequence). The junction had 7 bases not matched to a gene; V was cut back by 4 bases and J by 8 bases. The CDR3 consists of 14 residues. DNA for the CDR3: TGTGCCAGCAGTTCAGGGGGAGTTGGCGAAAAACTGTTTTTT. It encodes CASSSGGVGEKLFF.

The chain joins TRBV10-2 to TRBJ2-3; 7 bases align to TRBD2. Germline V gene data show CDR1 as WSHSY and CDR2 as SAAADI. Trimming took 3 bases from V and 4 from J; bases not matched to a gene: 10. The length of the CDR3 is 16 residues. The CDR3: CASSEVGGRIADTQYF. The CDR3 DNA reads TGCGCCAGCAGTGAAGTTGGCGGGAGAATTGCAGATACGCAGTATTTT.

J is TRBJ1-3 and V is TRBV28; D unclear. The V end lost 4 bases, the J end lost 1 base, and 14 bases lay between the germline ends. The germline V gene has CDR1 MDHEN and CDR2 SYDVKM. The length of the CDR3 is 16 residues. Here the CDR3 reads CASSWRVGSSGNTIYF. CDR3 DNA: TGTGCCAGCAGTTGGAGGGTAGGCTCTTCTGGAAACACCATATATTTT.

This clonotype was counted a few times. This sequence joins TRBV11-2 and TRBJ1-1, with D possibly matching TRBD1 (5 bases). The CDR3 has 13 amino acids. V was shortened by 0 bases and J by 9 bases, with 11 bases between the two germline ends. CDR1 SGHAT and CDR2 FQNNGV come from the germline V gene. This CDR3 reads CASSLEITGQAFF. CDR3 DNA: TGTGCCAGCAGCTTAGAGATCACAGGACAAGCTTTCTTT.

This clonotype was recorded many times. This sequence joins TRBV20-1 and TRBJ2-5; weak D call: TRBD2 (5 bases). Germline V gives CDR1 DFQATT, CDR2 SNEGSKA (reference sequence). Trimming removed 3 bases at V and 4 bases at J, with 15 bases between. The CDR3 is made up of 14 amino acids. For the CDR3, the DNA is TGCAGTGCTAGCCATCACTCAGGAGGAGAGACCCAGTACTTC. This codes for CSASHHSGGETQYF.

The chain combines TRBV6-1 with TRBJ1-2; 12 bases are a match to TRBD1. There are 18 residues in the CDR3. Germline assignment: CDR1 MNHNS and CDR2 SASEGT. V was pared by 6 bases and J by 0 bases, with 11 bases of the junction left unmatched. The CDR3 sequence: CASSRGGGQGATNYGYTF. The CDR3 DNA follows: TGTGCCAGCAGCAGAGGGGGGGGACAGGGGGCCACTAACTATGGCTACACCTTC.

The genes are TRBV20-1 and TRBJ2-1; 11 bases align to TRBD2. This CDR3 is 15 amino acids long. Germline values: CDR1 DFQATT, CDR2 SNEGSKA (reference sequence). Trimming removed 2 bases from V and 9 bases from J; junction bases left unmatched: 9. CDR3 coding DNA: TGCAGTGCTAGAATCCGAACTAGCGGGAGATTTGAGCAGTTCTTC. It yields the protein CSARIRTSGRFEQFF.

The V gene is TRBV28, the J gene TRBJ2-5; 11 bases align to TRBD2. The junction had 14 bases not matched to a gene; V was cut back by 6 bases and J by 5 bases. CDR3 length: 17 amino acids. Germline assignment: CDR1 MDHEN and CDR2 SYDVKM. The CDR3 bases are TGTGCCAGCAGCTTAGATCTTAGCGGGAGGGCCTGGGAGACCCAGTACTTC. It specifies CASSLDLSGRAWETQYF.

This chain links TRBV20-1 with TRBJ2-1; D gene uncertain. This CDR3 spans 10 amino acids. Germline assignment: CDR1 DFQATT and CDR2 SNEGSKA (reference sequence). V was cut by 7 bases and J by 8 bases, with 9 bases left in between. CDR3 protein: CSVSEDEQFF. The CDR3 bases are TGCAGTGTCAGTGAAGATGAGCAGTTCTTC.

This clonotype has a count of ten or more. V is TRBV7-9 and J is TRBJ1-1, with D perhaps TRBD1 (5 bases). The CDR3 extends over 17 amino acids. Looked up from germline, CDR1 is SEHNR and CDR2 is FQNEAQ (reference sequence). V was cut by 5 bases and J by 1 base, with 20 bases left in between. This CDR3 reads CASSLSSVGARNTEAFF. CDR3 bases: TGTGCCAGCAGCCTCTCCAGTGTTGGGGCTCGGAACACTGAAGCTTTCTTT.

In its sample, this clonotype was seen many times. The gene calls are TRBV7-3 and TRBJ2-3; 9 bases are shared with TRBD1. This CDR3 contains 15 residues. Germline values: CDR1 SGHTA, CDR2 FQGTGA. J lost 2 bases, V lost 2 bases, and 2 bases had no gene match. CDR3 protein: CASSLDRGDTDTQYF. DNA of the CDR3: TGTGCCAGCAGCTTAGACAGGGGGGACACAGATACGCAGTATTTT.

This clonotype occurred many times. DNA for the CDR3: TGTGCCAGCAGTCCGGGACTAGCGGGAGTCAATGAGCAGTTCTTC. Protein: CASSPGLAGVNEQFF. This chain links TRBV12-3 or TRBV12-4 with TRBJ2-1; 14 positions match TRBD2. This CDR3 is built from 15 residues. J was trimmed by 6 bases and V by 5 bases; bases with no gene match: 3.

V usage is TRBV2 and J usage is TRBJ1-2, with D perhaps TRBD1 (6 bases). Trimming removed 4 bases from V and 12 bases from J, with 15 bases in between. This CDR3 is built from 12 residues. The germline V gene has CDR1 SNHLY and CDR2 FYNNEI. The CDR3 here is CASSGGTPFHTF. Here the CDR3 DNA reads TGTGCCAGCAGTGGCGGGACACCATTCCACACCTTC.

Points on this clonotype: A junction boundary mismatches the germline segment, possibly from a read error. The chain has TRBV20-1 and TRBJ2-1; weak D call: TRBD2 (5 bases). This CDR3 contains 15 residues. Germline V gene sequence: CDR1 DFQATT, CDR2 SNEGSKA (reference sequence). The CDR3 region is CSARGLITGTGEQFF. Written as DNA, the CDR3 is TGCAGTGCGAGAGGCCTCATAACGGGAACGGGTGAGCAGTTCTTC.

This clonotype has ten or more counts. J is TRBJ1-4 and V is TRBV28, with a tentative D call TRBD1 (5 bases). The CDR3 has 18 amino acids. In germline, CDR1 is MDHEN, CDR2 SYDVKM. V gave up 6 bases and J gave up 0 bases, with 20 bases separating them. The CDR3 bases are TGTGCCAGCAGCTCGGCGGGGCTCGGCGGCACAACTAATGAAAAACTGTTTTTT. Amino acids: CASSSAGLGGTTNEKLFF.

The chain recombines TRBV27 with TRBJ1-4; D is uncertain. V dropped 0 bases and J dropped 4 bases, with 12 bases sitting between them. The germline gives CDR1 MNHEY, CDR2 SMNVEV (reference sequence). This CDR3 has 16 amino acids. CDR3 sequence: CASSLSPPQHNEKLFF. The CDR3 coding sequence is TGTGCCAGCAGTTTATCTCCCCCACAGCATAATGAAAAACTGTTTTTT.

This clonotype was observed at least ten times. The V call is TRBV18, the J call TRBJ1-2; unclear D gene. The CDR3 runs 12 residues. Trimming cost V 1 base and J 10 bases, with 10 bases left between them. Germline V gives CDR1 KGHSH, CDR2 LQKENI. The CDR3 protein is CASSPREGDYTF. The DNA for the CDR3 is TGTGCCAGCTCACCACGTGAGGGCGACTACACCTTC.

This clonotype came up many times. The rearrangement joins TRBV9 to TRBJ2-7; D might be TRBD1 (6 bases). The CDR3 runs 15 residues. Trimming stripped 4 bases from V and 3 bases from J, with 17 bases between. Germline V gene sequence: CDR1 SGDLS, CDR2 YYNGEE. This CDR3 is CASSHGTSPYYEQYF. The CDR3 DNA sequence: TGTGCCAGCAGCCATGGGACATCTCCTTACTACGAGCAGTACTTC. Combining the CDR3 with reference TRBV9 and TRBJ2-7 gives the whole variable domain DSGVTQTPKHLITATGQRVTLRCSPRSGDLSVYWYQQSLDQGLQFLIQYYNGEERAKGNILERFSAQQFPDLHSELNLSSLELGDSALYFCASSHGTSPYYEQYFGPGTRLTVT.